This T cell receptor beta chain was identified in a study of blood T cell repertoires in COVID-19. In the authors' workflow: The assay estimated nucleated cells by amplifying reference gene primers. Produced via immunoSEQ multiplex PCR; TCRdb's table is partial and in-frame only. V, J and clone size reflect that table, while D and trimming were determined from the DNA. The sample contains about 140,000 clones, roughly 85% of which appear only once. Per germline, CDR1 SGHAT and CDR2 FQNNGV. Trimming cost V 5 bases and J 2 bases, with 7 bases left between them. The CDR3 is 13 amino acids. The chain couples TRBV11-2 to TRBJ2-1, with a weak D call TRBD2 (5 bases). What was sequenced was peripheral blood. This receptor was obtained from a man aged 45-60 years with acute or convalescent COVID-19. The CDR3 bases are TGTGCCAGCAGCCTCGGGGCCTACAATGAGCAGTTCTTC. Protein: CASSLGAYNEQFF.